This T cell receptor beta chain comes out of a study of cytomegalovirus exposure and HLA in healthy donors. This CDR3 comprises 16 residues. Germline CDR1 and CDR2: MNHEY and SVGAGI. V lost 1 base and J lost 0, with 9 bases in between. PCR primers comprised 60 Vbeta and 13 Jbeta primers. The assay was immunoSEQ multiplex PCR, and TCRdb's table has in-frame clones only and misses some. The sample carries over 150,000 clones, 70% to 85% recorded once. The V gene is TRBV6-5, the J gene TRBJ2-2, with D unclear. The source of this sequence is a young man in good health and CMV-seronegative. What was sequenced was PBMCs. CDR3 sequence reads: CASSYFSAANTGELFF. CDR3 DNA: TGTGCCAGCAGTTACTTTTCGGCGGCGAACACCGGGGAGCTGTTTTTT.